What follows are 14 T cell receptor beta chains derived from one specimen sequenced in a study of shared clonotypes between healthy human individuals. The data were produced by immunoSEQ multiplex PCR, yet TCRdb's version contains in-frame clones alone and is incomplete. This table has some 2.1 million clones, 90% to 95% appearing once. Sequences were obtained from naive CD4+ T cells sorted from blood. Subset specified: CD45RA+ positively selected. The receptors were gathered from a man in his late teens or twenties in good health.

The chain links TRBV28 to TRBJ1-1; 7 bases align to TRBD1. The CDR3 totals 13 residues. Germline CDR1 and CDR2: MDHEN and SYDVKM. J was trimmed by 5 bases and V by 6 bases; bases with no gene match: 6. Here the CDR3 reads CASRFRGRTEAFF. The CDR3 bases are TGTGCCAGCAGGTTCAGGGGGAGGACTGAAGCTTTCTTT.

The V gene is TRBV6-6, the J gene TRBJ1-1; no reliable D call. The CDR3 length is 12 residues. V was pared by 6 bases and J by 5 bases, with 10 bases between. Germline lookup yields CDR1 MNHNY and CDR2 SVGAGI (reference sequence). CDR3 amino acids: CASRESVTEAFF. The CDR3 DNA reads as TGTGCCAGCAGGGAAAGCGTGACTGAAGCTTTCTTT.

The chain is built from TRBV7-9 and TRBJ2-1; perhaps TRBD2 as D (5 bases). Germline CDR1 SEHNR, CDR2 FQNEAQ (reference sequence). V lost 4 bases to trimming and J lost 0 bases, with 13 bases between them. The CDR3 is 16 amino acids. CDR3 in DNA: TGTGCCAGCAGCTCCCAAAGCGGTAGCTCCTACAATGAGCAGTTCTTC. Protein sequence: CASSSQSGSSYNEQFF.

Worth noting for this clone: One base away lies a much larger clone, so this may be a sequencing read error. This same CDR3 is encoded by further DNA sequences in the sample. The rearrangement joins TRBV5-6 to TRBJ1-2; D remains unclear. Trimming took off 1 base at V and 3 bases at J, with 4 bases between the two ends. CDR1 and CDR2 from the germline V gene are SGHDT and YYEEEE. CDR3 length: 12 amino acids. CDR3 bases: TGTGCCAGCAGCTTGACGGACTATGGCTACACCTTC. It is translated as CASSLTDYGYTF.

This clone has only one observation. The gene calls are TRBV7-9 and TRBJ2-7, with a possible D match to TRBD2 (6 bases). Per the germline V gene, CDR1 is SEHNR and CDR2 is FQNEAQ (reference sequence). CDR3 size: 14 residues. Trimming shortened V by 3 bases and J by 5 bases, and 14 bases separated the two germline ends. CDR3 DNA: TGTGCCAGCAGCTTCCGCTCGGGGGAAAACGAGCAGTACTTC. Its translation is CASSFRSGENEQYF. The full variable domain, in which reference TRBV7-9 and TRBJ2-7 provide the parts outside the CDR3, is DTGVSQNPRHKITKRGQNVTFRCDPISEHNRLYWYRQTLGQGPEFLTYFQNEAQLEKSRLLSDRFSAERPKGSFSTLEIQRTEQGDSAMYLCASSFRSGENEQYFGPGTRLTVT.

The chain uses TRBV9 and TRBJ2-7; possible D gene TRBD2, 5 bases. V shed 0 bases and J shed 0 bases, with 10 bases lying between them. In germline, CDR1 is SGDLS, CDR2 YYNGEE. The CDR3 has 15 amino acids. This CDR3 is CASSVGVGLSYEQYF. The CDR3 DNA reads TGTGCCAGCAGCGTAGGTGTCGGACTCTCCTACGAGCAGTACTTC.

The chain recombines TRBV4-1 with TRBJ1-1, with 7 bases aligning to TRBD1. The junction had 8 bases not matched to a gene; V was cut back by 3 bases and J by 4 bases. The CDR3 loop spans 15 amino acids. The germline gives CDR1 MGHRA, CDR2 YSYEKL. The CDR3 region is CASSQFQGVFTEAFF. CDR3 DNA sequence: TGCGCCAGCAGCCAGTTCCAGGGGGTGTTCACTGAAGCTTTCTTT.

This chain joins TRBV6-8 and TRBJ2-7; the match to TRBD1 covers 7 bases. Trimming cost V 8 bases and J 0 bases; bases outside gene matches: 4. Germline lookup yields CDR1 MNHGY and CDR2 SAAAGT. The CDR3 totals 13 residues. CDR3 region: CASLGQNSYEQYF. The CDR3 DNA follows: TGTGCCAGCTTGGGACAGAACTCCTACGAGCAGTACTTC.

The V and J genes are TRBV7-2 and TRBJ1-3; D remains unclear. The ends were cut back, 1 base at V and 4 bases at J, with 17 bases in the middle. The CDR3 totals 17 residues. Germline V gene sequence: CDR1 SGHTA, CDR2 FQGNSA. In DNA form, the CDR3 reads TGTGCCAGCAGCTTAGAAGGTCCTAGAATTGTAGGAAACACCATATATTTT. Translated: CASSLEGPRIVGNTIYF. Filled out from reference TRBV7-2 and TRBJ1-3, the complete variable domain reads GAGVSQSPSNKVTEKGKDVELRCDPISGHTALYWYRQSLGQGLEFLIYFQGNSAPDKSGLPSDRFSAERTGGSVSTLTIQRTQQEDSAVYLCASSLEGPRIVGNTIYFGEGSWLTVV.

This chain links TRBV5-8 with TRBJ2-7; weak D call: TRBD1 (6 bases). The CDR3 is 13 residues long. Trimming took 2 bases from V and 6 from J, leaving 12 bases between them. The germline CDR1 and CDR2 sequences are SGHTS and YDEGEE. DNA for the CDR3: TGTGCCAGCAGCTTTGCAGGGGCCCCCGAGCAGTACTTC. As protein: CASSFAGAPEQYF.

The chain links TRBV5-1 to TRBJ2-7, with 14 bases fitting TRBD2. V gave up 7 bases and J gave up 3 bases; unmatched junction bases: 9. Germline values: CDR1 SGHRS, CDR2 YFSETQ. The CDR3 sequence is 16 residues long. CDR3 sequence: CASHGLAGGKGYEQYF. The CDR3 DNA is TGCGCCAGCCATGGACTAGCGGGAGGTAAAGGCTACGAGCAGTACTTC.

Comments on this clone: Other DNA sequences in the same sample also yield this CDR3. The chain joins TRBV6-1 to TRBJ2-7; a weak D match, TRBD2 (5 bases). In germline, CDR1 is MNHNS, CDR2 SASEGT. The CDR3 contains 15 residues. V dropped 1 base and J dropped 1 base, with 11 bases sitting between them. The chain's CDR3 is CASSEEGGRSYEQYF. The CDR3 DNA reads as TGTGCCAGCAGTGAAGAAGGAGGAAGGTCCTACGAGCAGTACTTC.

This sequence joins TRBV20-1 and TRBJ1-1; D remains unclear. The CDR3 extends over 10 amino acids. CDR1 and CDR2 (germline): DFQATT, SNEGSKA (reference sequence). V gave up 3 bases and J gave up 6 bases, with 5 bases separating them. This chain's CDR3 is CSARVAEAFF. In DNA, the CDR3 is TGCAGTGCTAGGGTTGCTGAAGCTTTCTTT.

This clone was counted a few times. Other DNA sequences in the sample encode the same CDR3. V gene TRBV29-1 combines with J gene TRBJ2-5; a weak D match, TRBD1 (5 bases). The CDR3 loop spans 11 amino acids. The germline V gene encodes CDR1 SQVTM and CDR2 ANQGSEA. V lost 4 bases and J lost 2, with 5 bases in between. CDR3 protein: CSVGQQETQYF. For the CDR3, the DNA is TGCAGCGTTGGACAGCAAGAGACCCAGTACTTC.